This T cell receptor beta chain was identified in a study of cytomegalovirus exposure and HLA in healthy donors. The table lists this clone with a few counts. Researchers ran the PCR with 60 Vbeta and 13 Jbeta primers. The protocol was immunoSEQ multiplex PCR, while the TCRdb copy is restricted to in-frame clones and leaves out a portion. In the table there are roughly 150,000 clones, approximately 78% of which are singletons. Material for sequencing was PBMCs. The clonotype comes from a male donor in good health and CMV-seronegative.

CDR3 region: CASSLLTGSTEAFF. In DNA, the CDR3 is TGCGCCAGCAGCCTACTGACAGGTAGTACTGAAGCTTTCTTT. V usage is TRBV4-3 and J usage is TRBJ1-1, with a possible D match to TRBD1 (6 bases). Trimming removed 4 bases from V and 5 bases from J, with 14 bases in between. Germline assignment: CDR1 LGHNA and CDR2 YSLEER. CDR3 length: 14 residues.